A single sample gave rise to the 14 T cell receptor beta chains below, sequenced in a study of T cell responses to AZD1222 COVID-19 vaccine. Only in-frame clones appear in the TCRdb table, and some are missing; sequencing was by immunoSEQ multiplex PCR. The sample contains roughly 150,000 clones, about 90% of which appear only once. This specimen consisted of peripheral blood, obtained on day 0 of AZD1222 vaccination. The receptors were sampled from an adult in good health.

V and J are TRBV28 and TRBJ1-1; D not resolved. This CDR3 comprises 15 residues. Germline CDR1 and CDR2: MDHEN and SYDVKM. Between the trimmed V and J ends, which lost 4 bases and 2 bases, there was a span of 14 bases. The CDR3 sequence is CASSSFGEANTEAFF. The DNA of the CDR3 is TGTGCCAGCAGTTCATTCGGGGAGGCTAACACTGAAGCTTTCTTT.

The chain joins TRBV18 to TRBJ2-1; 10 bases align to TRBD2. Germline V gene lookup returns CDR1 KGHSH and CDR2 LQKENI. This CDR3 region has 17 residues. V shed 1 base, J shed 2 bases, and the junction held 5 bases outside the gene matches. CDR3 nucleotide sequence: TGTGCCAGCTCACCACAATCTAGCGGGAGTACCTACAATGAGCAGTTCTTC. This codes for CASSPQSSGSTYNEQFF.

The chain combines TRBV5-4 with TRBJ2-7; weak D call: TRBD2 (6 bases). CDR3 length: 14 amino acids. Trimming took off 4 bases at V and 5 bases at J, with 16 bases between the two ends. Germline loops: CDR1 SGHNT, CDR2 YYREEE (reference sequence). CDR3 sequence reads: CASSRGWEADEQYF. The CDR3 DNA sequence: TGTGCCAGCAGCCGCGGGTGGGAGGCAGACGAGCAGTACTTC. Combining the CDR3 with reference TRBV5-4 and TRBJ2-7 gives the whole variable domain ETGVTQSPTHLIKTRGQQVTLRCSSQSGHNTVSWYQQALGQGPQFIFQYYREEENGRGNFPPRFSGLQFPNYSSELNVNALELDDSALYLCASSRGWEADEQYFGPGTRLTVT.

The chain links TRBV28 to TRBJ1-6, with 8 bases that match TRBD1. After removal of 6 bases from V and 7 bases from J, the junction contained 14 bases not matched to a gene. Looked up from germline, CDR1 is MDHEN and CDR2 is SYDVKM. This CDR3 contains 17 residues. The CDR3 spells CASSRHRGLTGNSPLHF. CDR3 DNA: TGTGCCAGCAGCCGTCACAGGGGGTTAACGGGGAATTCACCCCTCCACTTT.

V and J are TRBV28 and TRBJ2-3, with D maybe TRBD2 (5 bases). The V end was cut by 5 bases, the J end by 3 bases, with 21 bases between. Germline V gives CDR1 MDHEN, CDR2 SYDVKM. The CDR3 runs 17 residues. The CDR3 loop reads CASSAFRTYLKTDTQYF. The CDR3 DNA is TGTGCCAGCAGTGCCTTCCGGACTTACCTCAAGACAGATACGCAGTATTTT.

This chain connects TRBV4-1 to TRBJ1-3, with D tentatively TRBD1 (6 bases). Trimming shortened V by 5 bases and J by 0 bases, and 14 bases separated the two germline ends. CDR1 and CDR2 (germline): MGHRA, YSYEKL. CDR3 length equals 16 residues. CDR3 nucleotides: TGCGCCAGCAGCAAACAGGGTATGGGCTCTGGAAACACCATATATTTT. Translating gives CASSKQGMGSGNTIYF.

The chain couples TRBV5-1 to TRBJ2-7, with TRBD2 matching over 10 bases. V trimming: 5 bases; J trimming: 1 base; junction bases outside the gene matches: 3. Germline CDR1 is SGHRS and CDR2 is YFSETQ. The CDR3 runs 14 residues. The CDR3 sequence is CASSWTSGSYEQYF. The DNA of the CDR3 is TGCGCCAGCAGTTGGACTAGCGGATCCTACGAGCAGTACTTC.

The chain couples TRBV28 to TRBJ2-1; 9 nucleotides align to TRBD1. This CDR3 has 15 residues. V shed 5 bases, J shed 3 bases, and the junction held 5 bases outside the gene matches. In germline, CDR1 is MDHEN, CDR2 SYDVKM. The CDR3, as DNA: TGTGCCAGCAGTACGCCGGGACAGGGCTACAATGAGCAGTTCTTC. Translation gives CASSTPGQGYNEQFF.

The CDR3 loop reads CASSSGQVKTYEQYF. The CDR3 DNA reads as TGTGCCAGCAGCTCCGGACAGGTAAAGACCTACGAGCAGTACTTC. The V gene is TRBV7-2, the J gene TRBJ2-7, with 7 bases lining up with TRBD1. Germline V gene lookup returns CDR1 SGHTA and CDR2 FQGNSA. J was trimmed by 2 bases and V by 4 bases; bases with no gene match: 8. The length of the CDR3 is 15 residues.

The chain recombines TRBV19 with TRBJ2-1; TRBD2 aligns across 9 bases. V trimming: 1 base; J trimming: 0 bases; junction bases outside the gene matches: 10. In germline, CDR1 is LNHDA, CDR2 SQIVND (reference sequence). CDR3 length: 19 residues. The CDR3 coding sequence is TGTGCCAGTAGTATAGTCGGGGCTCTACTAGCGGGCTCCTACAATGAGCAGTTCTTC. Its protein is CASSIVGALLAGSYNEQFF.

In this sample, this clone turned up a few times. V and J are TRBV28 and TRBJ2-3; D unresolved. Germline assignment: CDR1 MDHEN and CDR2 SYDVKM. Trimming shortened V by 6 bases and J by 4 bases, and 14 bases separated the two germline ends. The CDR3 has 14 amino acids. The CDR3 sequence: CASRSGSPPDTQYF. CDR3 nucleotide sequence: TGTGCCAGCAGGAGTGGGTCTCCCCCAGATACGCAGTATTTT.

This clone occurred once. This chain joins TRBV7-2 and TRBJ1-1, with D hard to call. The CDR3 consists of 13 residues. Looked up from germline, CDR1 is SGHTA and CDR2 is FQGNSA. The V end was cut by 0 bases, the J end by 3 bases, with 5 bases between. The CDR3 DNA reads as TGTGCCAGCAGCTTAGCTATCTACACTGAAGCTTTCTTT. This codes for CASSLAIYTEAFF.

The CDR3 region has the DNA TGTGCCAGCACCCCGGGGGGCAGACTAGCCAAAAACATTCAGTACTTC. Encoded protein: CASTPGGRLAKNIQYF. J is TRBJ2-4 and V is TRBV21-1; TRBD2 was called by the table and not checked on the DNA. TRBV21-1 is listed as a pseudogene. The CDR3 contains 16 residues.

The V call is TRBV5-4, the J call TRBJ2-5; 11 bases align to TRBD1. With V trimmed by 4 bases and J by 4 bases, 9 bases remained unmatched. This CDR3 region has 16 residues. Germline V gene lookup returns CDR1 SGHNT and CDR2 YYREEE (reference sequence). In DNA, the CDR3 is TGTGCCAGCAGCCCCACCGGGACAGGGGGTGGAGAGACCCAGTACTTC. Its translation: CASSPTGTGGGETQYF.